This T cell receptor beta chain was identified during a study of T cells in Graves' hyperthyroidism and ophthalmopathy. General study results and limits: Most expanded thyroid clonotypes above 0.001 recurred in blood. Ophthalmopathy prediction by the model preceded onset by a median roughly 6 months.

RNA transcripts served as the template for amplifying TCR beta CDR3 regions. An initial round of RT-PCR targeting the TCR CDR3 relied on the HTBI primer set. From the multiplex PCR reads, TCRdb called clonotypes with MiXCR, one entry per CDR3 protein. The sample records just under 750,000 distinct CDR3 sequences, over 35% being singletons. As to this clonotype: The antigen is undetermined.

Sequencing input: blood. The TCR originated in a woman in her 40s with Graves' hyperthyroidism.

The CDR3 DNA is TGTGCCAGCAGTTCGGGGACAGTCAAATACTACTACGAGCAGTACTTC. As protein: CASSSGTVKYYYEQYF. The chain links TRBV27 to TRBJ2-7; 7 bases are shared with TRBD1. The germline V gene encodes CDR1 MNHEY and CDR2 SMNVEV (reference sequence). The CDR3 is made up of 16 amino acids. Losses at the gene ends were 4 bases for V and 3 bases for J; bases not matched to a gene: 12.